Given below is one T cell receptor beta chain in context. Profiled with immunoSEQ multiplex PCR; TCRdb holds only in-frame clones, not every one. The data show over 250,000 clones, around nine tenths seen once. Between the trimmed V and J ends, which lost 10 bases and 0 bases, there was a span of 10 bases. Looked up from germline, CDR1 is ENHRY and CDR2 is SYGVKD. CDR3 length: 13 residues. This entry is derived from a study of blood T cell repertoires in COVID-19. For the study at large: For recovered donors of Cohort 3, there were two negative PCRs, clearance, or symptom resolution. From T cells, B-cell-depleted T cells, or PBMCs came the material, which was cDNA or gDNA.

The cohort comprised adults aged 18 to 89 years residing in around 25 US areas. Cohort assignment relied on participant-reported clinical history. Specimen: PBMCs or T cells enriched from blood (not recorded which). The receptor was isolated from an older woman in a cohort exposed to, infected with or recovered from COVID-19 (not recorded which). V usage is TRBV10-3 and J usage is TRBJ1-3; D is unresolved. DNA for the CDR3: TGTGCCACAAACCCAGACTCTGGAAACACCATATATTTT. Protein: CATNPDSGNTIYF.